This TCR beta chain was profiled in a study of PD-L1 blockade in urothelial cancer. The CDR3 loop spans 13 amino acids. Trimming removed 0 bases at V and 8 bases at J, with 9 bases between. Germline values: CDR1 SGHDT, CDR2 YYEEEE. Profiling relied on immunoSEQ multiplex PCR, and the TCRdb table lists in-frame clones only, not all of them. This table has about 51,000 clones, more than 75% appearing once. This clonotype originated in a man aged 60 to 69 with urothelial cancer. V is TRBV5-6 and J is TRBJ2-4; a weak D match, TRBD2 (6 bases). The source was PBMCs, collected around atezolizumab (anti-PD-L1) treatment. The CDR3 sequence: CASSLDPGDIQYF. DNA of the CDR3: TGTGCCAGCAGCTTGGATCCGGGGGACATTCAGTACTTC.